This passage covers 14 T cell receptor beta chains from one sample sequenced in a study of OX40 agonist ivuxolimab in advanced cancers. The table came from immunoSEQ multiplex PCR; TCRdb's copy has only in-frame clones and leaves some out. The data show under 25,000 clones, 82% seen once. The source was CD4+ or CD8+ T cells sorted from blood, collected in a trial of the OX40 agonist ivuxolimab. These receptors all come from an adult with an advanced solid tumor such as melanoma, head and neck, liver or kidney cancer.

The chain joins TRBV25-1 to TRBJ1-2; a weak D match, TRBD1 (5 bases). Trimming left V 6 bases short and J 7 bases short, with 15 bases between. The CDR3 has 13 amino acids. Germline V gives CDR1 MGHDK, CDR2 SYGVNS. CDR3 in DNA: TGTGCCAGCAGCGACCGGGGCCTGGGTGGCTACACCTTC. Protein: CASSDRGLGGYTF.

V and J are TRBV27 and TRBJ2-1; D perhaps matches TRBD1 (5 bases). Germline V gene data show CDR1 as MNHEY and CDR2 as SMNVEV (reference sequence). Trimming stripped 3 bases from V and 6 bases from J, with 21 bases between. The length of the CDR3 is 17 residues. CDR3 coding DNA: TGTGCCAGCAGTTTCTCTCTAAGCCCTGGGGCCCTCAATGAGCAGTTCTTC. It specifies CASSFSLSPGALNEQFF.

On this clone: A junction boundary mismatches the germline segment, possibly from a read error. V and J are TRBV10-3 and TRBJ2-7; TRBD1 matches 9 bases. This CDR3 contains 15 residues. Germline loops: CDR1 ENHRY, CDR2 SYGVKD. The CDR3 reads CAVSAGQGRVYEQYF. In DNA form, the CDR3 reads TGTGCCGTCAGTGCGGGACAGGGAAGGGTCTACGAGCAGTACTTC.

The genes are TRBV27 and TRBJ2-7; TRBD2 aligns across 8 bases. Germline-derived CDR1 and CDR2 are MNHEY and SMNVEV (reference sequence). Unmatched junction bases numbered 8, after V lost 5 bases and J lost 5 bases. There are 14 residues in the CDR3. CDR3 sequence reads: CASSTRTSSDEQYF. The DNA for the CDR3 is TGTGCCAGCAGTACCCGGACTAGCAGCGACGAGCAGTACTTC.

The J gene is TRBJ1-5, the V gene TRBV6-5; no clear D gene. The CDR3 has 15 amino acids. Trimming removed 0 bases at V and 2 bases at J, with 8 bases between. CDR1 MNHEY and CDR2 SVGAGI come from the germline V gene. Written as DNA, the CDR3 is TGTGCCAGCAGTTACTCGTGGCGGGGCAATCAGCCCCAGCATTTT. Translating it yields CASSYSWRGNQPQHF.

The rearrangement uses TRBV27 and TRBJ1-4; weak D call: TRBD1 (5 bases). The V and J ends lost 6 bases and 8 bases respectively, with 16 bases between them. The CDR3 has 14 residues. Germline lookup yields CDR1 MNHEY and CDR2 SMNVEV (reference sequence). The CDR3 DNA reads TGTGCCAGCAGATTCGCCGGGGGAGGGGAAAAACTGTTTTTT. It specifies CASRFAGGGEKLFF.

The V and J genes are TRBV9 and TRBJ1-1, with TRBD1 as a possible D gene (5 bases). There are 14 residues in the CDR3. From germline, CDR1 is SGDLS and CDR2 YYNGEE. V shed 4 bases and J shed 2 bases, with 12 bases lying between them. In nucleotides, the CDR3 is TGTGCCAGCAGCCCTAGGGGACCTAACACTGAAGCTTTCTTT. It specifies CASSPRGPNTEAFF.

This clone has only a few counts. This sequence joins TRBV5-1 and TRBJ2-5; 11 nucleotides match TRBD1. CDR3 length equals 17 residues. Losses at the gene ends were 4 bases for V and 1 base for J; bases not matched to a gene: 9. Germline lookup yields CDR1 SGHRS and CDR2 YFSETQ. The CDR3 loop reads CASSRNPGQGVQETQYF. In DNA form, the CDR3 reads TGCGCCAGCAGCCGGAACCCGGGACAGGGGGTCCAAGAGACCCAGTACTTC.

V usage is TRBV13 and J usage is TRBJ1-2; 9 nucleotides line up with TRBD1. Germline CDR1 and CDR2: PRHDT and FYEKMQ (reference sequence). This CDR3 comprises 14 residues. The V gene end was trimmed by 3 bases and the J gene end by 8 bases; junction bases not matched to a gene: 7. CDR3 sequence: CASSFRQGEKGYTF. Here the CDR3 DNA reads TGTGCCAGCAGCTTTAGACAGGGGGAGAAGGGCTACACCTTC.

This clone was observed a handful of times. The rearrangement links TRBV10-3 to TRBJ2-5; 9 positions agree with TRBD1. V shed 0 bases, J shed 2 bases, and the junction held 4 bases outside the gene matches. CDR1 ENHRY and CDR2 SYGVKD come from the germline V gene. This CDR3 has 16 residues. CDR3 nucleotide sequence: TGTGCCATCAGTGAGTCGCCACAGGGGGCTCAAGAGACCCAGTACTTC. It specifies CAISESPQGAQETQYF.

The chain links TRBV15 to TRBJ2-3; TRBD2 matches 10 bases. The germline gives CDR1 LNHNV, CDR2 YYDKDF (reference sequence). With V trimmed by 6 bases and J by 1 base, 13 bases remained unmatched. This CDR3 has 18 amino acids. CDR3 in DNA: TGTGCCACCAGAAGGCTAGCGGGAGCCGCCAGGGGCACAGATACGCAGTATTTT. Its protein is CATRRLAGAARGTDTQYF. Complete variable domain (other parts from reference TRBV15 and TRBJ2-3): DAMVIQNPRYQVTQFGKPVTLSCSQTLNHNVMYWYQQKSSQAPKLLFHYYDKDFNNEADTPDNFQSRRPNTSFCFLDIRSPGLGDTAMYLCATRRLAGAARGTDTQYFGPGTRLTVL.

The DNA for the CDR3 is TGTGCCAGTAGTATTACACAGGAGCAAGAGACCCAGTACTTC. It specifies CASSITQEQETQYF. V gene TRBV19 combines with J gene TRBJ2-5; D might be TRBD1 (5 bases). V gave up 3 bases and J gave up 2 bases, with 10 bases separating them. Per germline, CDR1 LNHDA and CDR2 SQIVND (reference sequence). This CDR3 has 14 amino acids. The full variable domain, completed using reference TRBV19 and TRBJ2-5, is DGGITQSPKYLFRKEGQNVTLSCEQNLNHDAMYWYRQDPGQGLRLIYYSQIVNDFQKGDIAEGYSVSREKKESFPLTVTSAQKNPTAFYLCASSITQEQETQYFGPGTRLLVL.

CDR3 coding DNA: TGTGCCAGCAGTTTCCCCGGGACAGGGAGAGAGCAGTTCTTC. As protein: CASSFPGTGREQFF. The chain joins TRBV6-6 to TRBJ2-1; 9 bases line up with TRBD1. Germline CDR1 MNHNY, CDR2 SVGAGI (reference sequence). The CDR3 runs to 14 residues. V shed 4 bases and J 10 bases; nucleotides not matched to a gene: 8.

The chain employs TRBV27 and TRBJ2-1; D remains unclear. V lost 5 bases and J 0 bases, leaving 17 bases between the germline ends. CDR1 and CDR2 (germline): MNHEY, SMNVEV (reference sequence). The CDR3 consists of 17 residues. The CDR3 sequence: CASSPPSAKSSYNEQFF. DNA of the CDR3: TGTGCCAGCAGTCCCCCTTCAGCGAAGAGCTCCTACAATGAGCAGTTCTTC.